The rows below give T cell receptor beta chains drawn from one sample of a study of T cells in Graves' hyperthyroidism and ophthalmopathy. Using its own MiXCR run on the multiplex PCR reads, TCRdb lists one record per CDR3 protein. The sample carries approximately 690,000 distinct CDR3 sequences, roughly 15% recorded once. Source material: blood. These receptors were obtained from a woman between 45 and 60 years old with Graves' ophthalmopathy. Both conserved end residues are part of each CDR3. Each record gives: clone size, V gene, D gene, J gene, CDR3 DNA, CDR3 protein. A D gene is named only where the DNA matches it firmly. Clone sizes are given selectively: once, few, many, or a class where the clone is expanded.

abundance: many
v_gene: TRBV7-8
d_gene: NA
j_gene: TRBJ2-3
CDR3nt: TGTGCCAGCAGCAAACTTAGCTCCCTGTTCACAGATACGCAGTATTTT
CDR3aa: CASSKLSSLFTDTQYF

abundance: few
v_gene: TRBV7-2
d_gene: NA
j_gene: TRBJ1-2
CDR3nt: TGTGCCAGCAGCGAGGACGCCGTCTTCCGTGGCTACACCTTC
CDR3aa: CASSEDAVFRGYTF

abundance: many
v_gene: TRBV6-1
d_gene: TRBD1
j_gene: TRBJ1-4
CDR3nt: TGTGCCAGCAGTGACCGATACAGGGGTGGAGAGGAAAAACTGTTTTTT
CDR3aa: CASSDRYRGGEEKLFF

abundance: many
v_gene: TRBV10-3
d_gene: NA
j_gene: TRBJ2-7
CDR3nt: TGTGCCATCAGCCTAAACAGGGACGAGCAGTACTTC
CDR3aa: CAISLNRDEQYF

abundance: NA
v_gene: TRBV12-3/TRBV12-4
d_gene: TRBD1
j_gene: TRBJ2-1
CDR3nt: TGTGCCAGCAGTAAACCGGGACAGGGGACTGAGCAGTTCTTC
CDR3aa: CASSKPGQGTEQFF

abundance: many
v_gene: TRBV10-3
d_gene: TRBD1
j_gene: TRBJ2-7
CDR3nt: TGTGCCTTAAGGACAGGGGACTACGAGCAGTACTTC
CDR3aa: CALRTGDYEQYF

abundance: many
v_gene: TRBV6-1
d_gene: TRBD2
j_gene: TRBJ2-1
CDR3nt: TGTGCCAGCAGTGGGCTAGCGGGGGGATACTACAACAATGAGCAGTTCTTC
CDR3aa: CASSGLAGGYYNNEQFF

abundance: many
v_gene: TRBV11-3
d_gene: TRBD2
j_gene: TRBJ2-1
CDR3nt: TGTGCCAGCAGCGCAGGGACTAGCGTCGACAATGAGCAGTTCTTC
CDR3aa: CASSAGTSVDNEQFF

abundance: NA
v_gene: TRBV25-1
d_gene: NA
j_gene: TRBJ1-2
CDR3nt: TGTGCCGGCAGTGGGGGGGGCTATGGCTACACCTTC
CDR3aa: CAGSGGGYGYTF

abundance: few
v_gene: TRBV28
d_gene: NA
j_gene: TRBJ1-6
CDR3nt: TGTGCCAGCAGTTTTGGAGGGGCAGGTTCACCCCTCCACTTT
CDR3aa: CASSFGGAGSPLHF

abundance: many
v_gene: TRBV27
d_gene: NA
j_gene: TRBJ2-1
CDR3nt: TGTGCCAGCAGTTTAACAGCTCACAATGAGCAGTTCTTC
CDR3aa: CASSLTAHNEQFF

abundance: many
v_gene: TRBV7-6
d_gene: NA
j_gene: TRBJ1-5
CDR3nt: TGTGCCAGCAGCTTAGCGCCGGGGAATCAGCCCCAGCATTTT
CDR3aa: CASSLAPGNQPQHF

abundance: many
v_gene: TRBV27
d_gene: TRBD2
j_gene: TRBJ2-7
CDR3nt: TGTGCCAGCGGGGGGCTAGCGGGGATATACGAGCAGTACTTC
CDR3aa: CASGGLAGIYEQYF

abundance: many
v_gene: TRBV25-1
d_gene: TRBD1
j_gene: TRBJ2-3
CDR3nt: TGTGCCAGCAATGACGGGACAGGGGGATCCACAGATACGCAGTATTTT
CDR3aa: CASNDGTGGSTDTQYF

abundance: NA
v_gene: TRBV6-2/TRBV6-3
d_gene: NA
j_gene: TRBJ2-2
CDR3nt: TGTGCCAGCAGTTTGCAGGCCACCGGGGAGCTGTTTTTT
CDR3aa: CASSLQATGELFF

abundance: few
v_gene: TRBV6-1
d_gene: TRBD1
j_gene: TRBJ2-7
CDR3nt: TGTGCCAGCAGTAAGGACAGGGGACGCTACTACGAGCAGTGCTTC
CDR3aa: CASSKDRGRYYEQCF

abundance: NA
v_gene: TRBV7-9
d_gene: TRBD1
j_gene: TRBJ1-3
CDR3nt: TGTGCCAGCAGCTTAGCTTCTTTACAGGGGGAGATTCACTCTGGAAACACCATATATTTT
CDR3aa: CASSLASLQGEIHSGNTIYF

abundance: few
v_gene: TRBV5-1
d_gene: TRBD1
j_gene: TRBJ1-5
CDR3nt: TGCGCCAGCAGCTTGGGTATAGGACAGGGCGGTCAGCCCCAGCATTTT
CDR3aa: CASSLGIGQGGQPQHF

abundance: NA
v_gene: TRBV19
d_gene: NA
j_gene: TRBJ2-3
CDR3nt: TGTGCCAGTGGAACAGCAGGCACAGATACGCAGTATTTT
CDR3aa: CASGTAGTDTQYF

abundance: many
v_gene: TRBV12-3/TRBV12-4
d_gene: NA
j_gene: TRBJ1-1
CDR3nt: TGTGCCAGCAGTTTCCTTCCGACAGGTAACACTGAAGCTTTCTTT
CDR3aa: CASSFLPTGNTEAFF

abundance: many
v_gene: TRBV7-2
d_gene: TRBD2
j_gene: TRBJ2-1
CDR3nt: TGTGCCAGCAGCGCCGGACTAGCAGAGAACAATGAGCAGTTCTTC
CDR3aa: CASSAGLAENNEQFF

abundance: many
v_gene: TRBV28
d_gene: TRBD2
j_gene: TRBJ2-1
CDR3nt: TGTGCCAGCAGTGCTGGACTAGCGGGAGACAATGAGCAGTTCTTC
CDR3aa: CASSAGLAGDNEQFF

abundance: many
v_gene: TRBV18
d_gene: TRBD2
j_gene: TRBJ2-3
CDR3nt: TGTGCCAGCTCACCACGCGGAGCGTTGACTAGCGGGAACACAGATACGCAGTATTTT
CDR3aa: CASSPRGALTSGNTDTQYF

abundance: many
v_gene: TRBV30
d_gene: NA
j_gene: TRBJ2-1
CDR3nt: TGTGCCTGGAGCGCGGGCCGTTACAATGAGCAGTTCTTC
CDR3aa: CAWSAGRYNEQFF

abundance: few
v_gene: TRBV9
d_gene: NA
j_gene: TRBJ2-7
CDR3nt: TGTGCCAGCAGCGAAGCCGACAGGGAGGGATACTACGAGCAGTACTTC
CDR3aa: CASSEADREGYYEQYF

abundance: NA
v_gene: TRBV27
d_gene: NA
j_gene: TRBJ2-7
CDR3nt: TGTGCCAGCAGTTTAAGGTTAGCGGTCTCCTACGAGCAGTACTTC
CDR3aa: CASSLRLAVSYEQYF

abundance: many
v_gene: TRBV5-1
d_gene: TRBD1
j_gene: TRBJ2-7
CDR3nt: TGCGCCAGCAGCTTGGGGGGACAGATCTCCTACGAGCAGTACTTC
CDR3aa: CASSLGGQISYEQYF

abundance: NA
v_gene: TRBV20-1
d_gene: NA
j_gene: TRBJ1-6
CDR3nt: TGCAGTGCTAGTTCCAATTCACCCCTCCACTTT
CDR3aa: CSASSNSPLHF

abundance: many
v_gene: TRBV20-1
d_gene: TRBD1
j_gene: TRBJ2-3
CDR3nt: TGCAGTGCTAGAGTCCGGGACAGGGTGAGAGACTCCTCAGGGGATACGCAGTATTTT
CDR3aa: CSARVRDRVRDSSGDTQYF

abundance: many
v_gene: TRBV30
d_gene: TRBD2
j_gene: TRBJ2-1
CDR3nt: TGTGCCTGGAGTCCCGGGACTAGCCTCAATGAGCAGTTCTTC
CDR3aa: CAWSPGTSLNEQFF

abundance: many
v_gene: TRBV5-1
d_gene: TRBD2
j_gene: TRBJ2-6
CDR3nt: TGCGCCAGCAGCTTGGCCGGACTAGCGGGCTCTGGGGCCAACGTCCTGACTTTC
CDR3aa: CASSLAGLAGSGANVLTF

abundance: many
v_gene: TRBV6-2/TRBV6-3
d_gene: NA
j_gene: TRBJ1-5
CDR3nt: TGTGCCAGCAATGATTTGGAGCAGCCCCAGCATTTT
CDR3aa: CASNDLEQPQHF

abundance: many
v_gene: TRBV27
d_gene: NA
j_gene: TRBJ2-3
CDR3nt: TGTGCCAGCAGTCGTAGATACACAGATACGCAGTATTTT
CDR3aa: CASSRRYTDTQYF

abundance: few
v_gene: TRBV6-1
d_gene: NA
j_gene: TRBJ2-2
CDR3nt: TGTGCCAGCAGTACGGGACTTTACACCGGGGAGCTGTTTTTT
CDR3aa: CASSTGLYTGELFF

abundance: few
v_gene: TRBV19
d_gene: NA
j_gene: TRBJ1-4
CDR3nt: TGTGCCAGTAGTACCCGACAGGAGACTAATGAAAAACTGTTTTTT
CDR3aa: CASSTRQETNEKLFF

abundance: many
v_gene: TRBV2
d_gene: NA
j_gene: TRBJ1-6
CDR3nt: TGTGCCAGCAGGAAGGACAGCAACTATAATTCACCCCTCCACTTT
CDR3aa: CASRKDSNYNSPLHF

abundance: NA
v_gene: TRBV7-9
d_gene: NA
j_gene: TRBJ2-1
CDR3nt: TGTGCCAGCAGCTTAGTCGGGGACCAGTTCTTC
CDR3aa: CASSLVGDQFF

abundance: NA
v_gene: TRBV7-8
d_gene: NA
j_gene: TRBJ1-3
CDR3nt: TGTGCCAGCAGCTTAACTTGGCAGGGCTCTGGAAACACCATATATTTT
CDR3aa: CASSLTWQGSGNTIYF

abundance: NA
v_gene: TRBV19
d_gene: NA
j_gene: TRBJ2-2
CDR3nt: TGTGCCAGTAGTCGAGGACTGACGAACACCGGGGAGCTGTTTTTT
CDR3aa: CASSRGLTNTGELFF

abundance: NA
v_gene: TRBV5-1
d_gene: TRBD2
j_gene: TRBJ2-5
CDR3nt: TGCGCCAGCAGTCCGGGACTAGCGGGGTTACACCAAGAGACCCAGTACTTC
CDR3aa: CASSPGLAGLHQETQYF

abundance: few
v_gene: TRBV28
d_gene: TRBD1
j_gene: TRBJ2-2
CDR3nt: TGTGCCAGCAGCTTTGGACAGGGCGACACCGGGGAGCTGTTTTTT
CDR3aa: CASSFGQGDTGELFF

abundance: NA
v_gene: TRBV29-1
d_gene: NA
j_gene: TRBJ2-6
CDR3nt: TGCAGCGTTGGTGGGGAAACTGGGGCCAACGTCCTGACTTTC
CDR3aa: CSVGGETGANVLTF

abundance: many
v_gene: TRBV7-3
d_gene: NA
j_gene: TRBJ2-3
CDR3nt: TGTGCCAGCAGCGCCAGACTCCCTAGTACGGATACGCAGTATTTT
CDR3aa: CASSARLPSTDTQYF

abundance: NA
v_gene: TRBV6-5
d_gene: NA
j_gene: TRBJ1-3
CDR3nt: TGTGCCAGCAGTTACTTCGGCAGCTCTGGAAACACCATATATTTT
CDR3aa: CASSYFGSSGNTIYF

abundance: many
v_gene: TRBV28
d_gene: TRBD1
j_gene: TRBJ2-7
CDR3nt: TGTGCCAGCAGCGGGACAGGGGGACGGTACGAGCAGTACTTC
CDR3aa: CASSGTGGRYEQYF

abundance: NA
v_gene: TRBV27
d_gene: TRBD1
j_gene: TRBJ2-1
CDR3nt: TGTGCCAGCAGTATCTCATCAGGGGGCGAGCAGTTCTTC
CDR3aa: CASSISSGGEQFF

abundance: many
v_gene: TRBV18
d_gene: NA
j_gene: TRBJ1-5
CDR3nt: TGTGCCAGCTCCAACCGGGACGGAAGTCAGCCCCAGCATTTT
CDR3aa: CASSNRDGSQPQHF

abundance: NA
v_gene: TRBV12-3/TRBV12-4
d_gene: NA
j_gene: TRBJ2-7
CDR3nt: TGTGCCAGCAGCTTTAAAGAGTTCTCCTACGAGCAGTACTTC
CDR3aa: CASSFKEFSYEQYF

abundance: many
v_gene: TRBV28
d_gene: TRBD2
j_gene: TRBJ2-5
CDR3nt: TGTGCCAGCAGTTCCTTCGCTAGCGGGGCCCGGGAGACCCAGTACTTC
CDR3aa: CASSSFASGARETQYF

abundance: few
v_gene: TRBV6-2/TRBV6-3
d_gene: TRBD2
j_gene: TRBJ2-1
CDR3nt: TGTGCCAGCACCAAGGGACTAGCGGGAGGATCAGACAATAAGCAGTTCTTC
CDR3aa: CASTKGLAGGSDNKQFF

abundance: NA
v_gene: TRBV3-1
d_gene: NA
j_gene: TRBJ1-1
CDR3nt: TGTGCCAGCAGCCAAGAAAAACTTGGATCGGTGAACACTAAAGCTTTCTTT
CDR3aa: CASSQEKLGSVNTKAFF

abundance: many
v_gene: TRBV2
d_gene: NA
j_gene: TRBJ2-1
CDR3nt: TGTGCCAGCAGTGAACGACATAAAGAGTTCTTC
CDR3aa: CASSERHKEFF

abundance: many
v_gene: TRBV30
d_gene: NA
j_gene: TRBJ2-3
CDR3nt: TGTGCCTGGAGTGGGGGAGCGGGCACAGATACGCAGTATTTT
CDR3aa: CAWSGGAGTDTQYF

abundance: few
v_gene: TRBV6-1
d_gene: NA
j_gene: TRBJ1-2
CDR3nt: TGTGCCAGCAGCGACTGGGATAACTATGGCTACACCTTC
CDR3aa: CASSDWDNYGYTF

abundance: few
v_gene: TRBV20-1
d_gene: NA
j_gene: TRBJ2-5
CDR3nt: TGCAGTGCTAGAGATGGGGGGAAAGAGACCCAGTACTTC
CDR3aa: CSARDGGKETQYF

abundance: many
v_gene: TRBV20-1
d_gene: NA
j_gene: TRBJ2-7
CDR3nt: TGCAGTGCTAGAGTGGGTCGGGACATAATATTATACGAGCAGTACTTC
CDR3aa: CSARVGRDIILYEQYF

abundance: many
v_gene: TRBV2
d_gene: NA
j_gene: TRBJ2-3
CDR3nt: TGTGCCAGCAGTTACATGGGCGGGAGCACAGATACGCAGTATTTT
CDR3aa: CASSYMGGSTDTQYF